This passage covers 5 T cell receptor beta chains from one sample sequenced in a study of T cell responses to AZD1222 COVID-19 vaccine. The data were produced by immunoSEQ multiplex PCR, yet TCRdb's version contains in-frame clones alone and is incomplete. Among a few hundred thousand clones listed, 93% were seen once. Here the sequenced sample was peripheral blood, taken on day 0 of AZD1222 vaccination. The source of these receptors is an adult in good health.

In this sample, this clone turned up a few times. The J gene is TRBJ2-1, the V gene TRBV28, with 8 bases lining up with TRBD2. Losses at the gene ends were 5 bases for V and 8 bases for J; bases not matched to a gene: 14. The CDR3 contains 16 residues. The germline gives CDR1 MDHEN, CDR2 SYDVKM. The CDR3: CASSRGGRRRLDEQFF. The CDR3 DNA is TGTGCCAGCAGTCGCGGGGGGCGGAGGAGGTTGGATGAGCAGTTCTTC. The full variable domain, rest sourced from reference TRBV28 and TRBJ2-1, is DVKVTQSSRYLVKRTGEKVFLECVQDMDHENMFWYRQDPGLGLRLIYFSYDVKMKEKGDIPEGYSVSREKKERFSLILESASTNQTSMYLCASSRGGRRRLDEQFFGPGTRLTVL.

CDR3 in DNA: TGTGCCAGCAAGAACTGGGCCACTGAAGCTTTCTTT. Protein: CASKNWATEAFF. The rearrangement uses TRBV28 and TRBJ1-1; the D is unclear. V was pared by 7 bases and J by 4 bases, with 10 bases between. The CDR3 is made up of 12 amino acids. Looked up from germline, CDR1 is MDHEN and CDR2 is SYDVKM.

The genes are TRBV27 and TRBJ1-1; D is unresolved. V was shortened by 3 bases and J by 4 bases, with 12 bases between the two germline ends. The CDR3 extends over 14 amino acids. The germline V gene encodes CDR1 MNHEY and CDR2 SMNVEV (reference sequence). The CDR3 sequence: CASSFDLTGTEAFF. The CDR3 DNA follows: TGTGCCAGCAGTTTCGACTTGACGGGCACTGAAGCTTTCTTT.

The V gene is TRBV9, the J gene TRBJ1-1; D is possibly TRBD1 (5 bases). CDR1 is SGDLS and CDR2 is YYNGEE in the germline V gene. This CDR3 comprises 14 residues. With 0 bases removed from V and 4 bases from J, the gap between germline ends came to 10 bases. The CDR3 here is CASSVGAGATEAFF. The CDR3 nucleotides are TGTGCCAGCAGCGTAGGGGCTGGGGCCACTGAAGCTTTCTTT.

The chain combines TRBV3-1 (or the pseudogene TRBV3-2) with TRBJ1-3; D is undetermined. The CDR3 is 16 residues long. V lost 0 bases to trimming and J lost 2 bases, with 11 bases between them. Germline V gene data show CDR1 as LGHDT and CDR2 as YNNKEL (reference sequence). Here the CDR3 reads CASSQDSGTPGNTIYF. DNA of the CDR3: TGTGCCAGCAGCCAAGATTCTGGAACTCCTGGAAACACCATATATTTT.